One and the same sample provided the 10 T cell receptor beta chains below, sequenced in a study of blood T cell repertoires in COVID-19. TCRdb keeps only in-frame clones here, not all; method: immunoSEQ multiplex PCR. This repertoire shows 86,000 or so clones, roughly 84% found once; its top ten account for 11%. Sample: peripheral blood. The source is an older man with acute or convalescent COVID-19.

J is TRBJ1-1 and V is TRBV19; D unclear. V was pared by 2 bases and J by 4 bases, with 11 bases between. Germline V gene sequence: CDR1 LNHDA, CDR2 SQIVND (reference sequence). The CDR3 has 14 residues. CDR3 amino acids: CASSIRAGGTEAFF. The CDR3, as DNA: TGTGCCAGTAGTATACGGGCGGGAGGCACTGAAGCTTTCTTT.

The chain joins TRBV9 to TRBJ1-1, with 10 positions matching TRBD1. The germline CDR1 and CDR2 sequences are SGDLS and YYNGEE. The CDR3 extends over 15 amino acids. After removal of 4 bases from V and 5 bases from J, the junction contained 8 bases not matched to a gene. The CDR3 sequence: CASSTGQGLVTEAFF. CDR3 DNA sequence: TGTGCCAGCAGCACGGGACAGGGGTTAGTTACTGAAGCTTTCTTT.

The genes are TRBV28 and TRBJ1-5; no clear D. Germline values: CDR1 MDHEN, CDR2 SYDVKM. V was pared by 4 bases and J by 1 base, with 11 bases between. The length of the CDR3 is 15 residues. Here the CDR3 reads CASSSLRKSNQPQHF. In DNA, the CDR3 is TGTGCCAGCAGTTCCCTCAGGAAAAGCAATCAGCCCCAGCATTTT.

The chain joins TRBV2 to TRBJ1-4, with D unclear. Trimming pared 6 bases from V and 4 bases from J, leaving 9 bases between. Germline CDR1 reads SNHLY; CDR2 reads FYNNEI. This CDR3 spans 13 amino acids. CDR3 protein: CASRRESNEKLFF. In nucleotides, the CDR3 is TGTGCCAGCAGGAGGGAAAGTAATGAAAAACTGTTTTTT.

The chain is built from TRBV11-2 and TRBJ2-3; D is ambiguous. CDR1 and CDR2 (germline): SGHAT, FQNNGV. The CDR3 is 14 amino acids. V was cut by 2 bases and J by 2 bases, with 8 bases left in between. The CDR3 region has the DNA TGTGCCAGCAGCTTACCCTGGCCCACAGATACGCAGTATTTT. Its translation is CASSLPWPTDTQYF. The full variable domain, in which reference TRBV11-2 and TRBJ2-3 provide the parts outside the CDR3, is EAGVAQSPRYKIIEKRQSVAFWCNPISGHATLYWYQQILGQGPKLLIQFQNNGVVDDSQLPKDRFSAERLKGVDSTLKIQPAKLEDSAVYLCASSLPWPTDTQYFGPGTRLTVL.

This clone was found a few times. The chain has TRBV10-1 and TRBJ1-4, with D possibly matching TRBD1 (6 bases). V was cut by 0 bases and J by 5 bases, with 10 bases left in between. Germline loops: CDR1 WNHNN, CDR2 SYGVQD (reference sequence). The CDR3 contains 15 residues. The CDR3 DNA sequence: TGCGCCAGCAGTGAGTCGGGGGCTGGGAATGAAAAACTGTTTTTT. Translation: CASSESGAGNEKLFF.

This clone showed up just a few times. This chain uses TRBV6-5 with TRBJ1-2; 7 nucleotides match TRBD1. The germline V gene has CDR1 MNHEY and CDR2 SVGAGI. The CDR3 loop spans 11 amino acids. J gave up 4 bases and V 9 bases, and 2 bases lay outside the gene matches. The CDR3 loop is CASQGGYGYTF. In DNA, the CDR3 is TGTGCCAGTCAGGGGGGCTATGGCTACACCTTC.

The chain is built from TRBV15 and TRBJ1-1; D not certain. The CDR3 runs to 13 residues. Trimming cost V 0 bases and J 11 bases, with 13 bases left between them. The V gene's germline CDR1 is LNHNV and CDR2 YYDKDF (reference sequence). The CDR3 DNA follows: TGTGCCACCAGCAGAGATTACCGGGAAAGGGCTTTCTTT. Its translation is CATSRDYRERAFF.

This chain links TRBV5-1 with TRBJ1-5; maybe TRBD1 (5 bases). The CDR3 has 14 residues. With 0 bases removed from V and 4 bases from J, the gap between germline ends came to 8 bases. Per the germline V gene, CDR1 is SGHRS and CDR2 is YFSETQ. In nucleotides, the CDR3 is TGCGCCAGCAGCTTGGAGTCAGGGAATCAGCCCCAGCATTTT. Translation gives CASSLESGNQPQHF.

V and J are TRBV25-1 and TRBJ2-3; TRBD2 might be the D (6 bases). This CDR3 contains 13 residues. CDR1 and CDR2 from the germline V gene are MGHDK and SYGVNS. The ends were cut back, 3 bases at V and 8 bases at J, with 12 bases in the middle. The DNA of the CDR3 is TGTGCCAGCAGTGAGTCTAGCGTGGGTACGCAGTATTTT. Protein product: CASSESSVGTQYF.